What follows are 13 T cell receptor beta chains derived from one specimen sequenced in a study of cytomegalovirus exposure and HLA in healthy donors. The protocol was immunoSEQ multiplex PCR, while the TCRdb copy is restricted to in-frame clones and leaves out a portion. Among hundreds of thousands of clones listed, about 90% were seen once. The specimen sequenced was PBMCs. These receptors originate from a man aged 18-30 years in good health and CMV-seropositive.

The chain combines TRBV29-1 with TRBJ2-4, with unresolved D. This CDR3 region has 12 residues. Germline V gene data show CDR1 as SQVTM and CDR2 as ANQGSEA. Trimming shortened V by 3 bases and J by 4 bases, and 7 bases separated the two germline ends. Here the CDR3 DNA reads TGCAGCGTTGAGGACGGGAAAAACATTCAGTACTTC. Residues: CSVEDGKNIQYF.

This chain joins TRBV18 and TRBJ1-4; the D is unclear. This CDR3 contains 15 residues. The germline CDR1 and CDR2 sequences are KGHSH and LQKENI. Trimming pared 6 bases from V and 5 bases from J, leaving 16 bases between. DNA for the CDR3: TGTGCCAGCTCCCCTGCCGAGGGCGGAAATGAAAAACTGTTTTTT. Translation gives CASSPAEGGNEKLFF.

The V call is TRBV28, the J call TRBJ2-7, with 7 bases fitting TRBD2. This CDR3 has 14 residues. Germline V gene data show CDR1 as MDHEN and CDR2 as SYDVKM. Trimming at V came to 6 bases and at J to 7 bases, leaving 12 bases not matched to a gene. Written as DNA, the CDR3 is TGTGCCAGCAGGACTAGCAACTCCCCGGAGGAGCAGTACTTC. Protein: CASRTSNSPEEQYF.

The chain has TRBV28 and TRBJ2-2; 11 bases are shared with TRBD2. With 8 bases clipped from V and 4 bases from J, the junction kept 6 bases outside the gene matches. This CDR3 has 15 residues. Germline loops: CDR1 MDHEN, CDR2 SYDVKM. CDR3 amino acids: CASRTSGGPTGELFF. CDR3 nucleotides: TGTGCCAGCCGTACTAGCGGGGGTCCCACCGGGGAGCTGTTTTTT.

The chain employs TRBV5-1 and TRBJ2-1; 11 bases are shared with TRBD2. Germline V lookup: CDR1 SGHRS, CDR2 YFSETQ. V dropped 0 bases and J dropped 8; count of bases not matched to a gene: 10. CDR3 size: 17 residues. The CDR3 is CASSLASLAGGWDEQFF. In DNA, the CDR3 is TGCGCCAGCAGCTTGGCCTCGCTAGCGGGAGGATGGGATGAGCAGTTCTTC.

The rearrangement joins TRBV5-6 to TRBJ1-1, with a weak D call TRBD1 (5 bases). Per germline, CDR1 SGHDT and CDR2 YYEEEE. The CDR3 totals 13 residues. Trimming took 3 bases from V and 1 from J, leaving 7 bases between them. CDR3 nucleotide sequence: TGTGCCAGCAGCTGGGACGGGAACACTGAAGCTTTCTTT. Protein product: CASSWDGNTEAFF.

This chain links TRBV15 with TRBJ2-5; D uncertain. Germline values: CDR1 LNHNV, CDR2 YYDKDF (reference sequence). CDR3 length: 17 residues. V lost 0 bases and J 7 bases, leaving 21 bases between the germline ends. The chain's CDR3 is CATSRDLRTEAFRTQYF. The CDR3 DNA reads TGTGCCACCAGCAGAGATCTTCGGACCGAAGCCTTTAGGACCCAGTACTTC.

The chain couples TRBV2 to TRBJ1-2, with 10 positions matching TRBD1. In germline, CDR1 is SNHLY, CDR2 FYNNEI. This CDR3 is built from 14 residues. V shed 6 bases and J 5 bases; nucleotides not matched to a gene: 6. The CDR3 bases are TGTGCCAGCAGACCGGGACAGGGGTTATATGGCTACACCTTC. This codes for CASRPGQGLYGYTF. The full variable domain, rest sourced from reference TRBV2 and TRBJ1-2, is EPEVTQTPSHQVTQMGQEVILRCVPISNHLYFYWYRQILGQKVEFLVSFYNNEISEKSEIFDDQFSVERPDGSNFTLKIRSTKLEDSAMYFCASRPGQGLYGYTFGSGTRLTVV.

The chain is built from TRBV19 and TRBJ2-5; TRBD2 aligns across 8 bases. V was pared by 5 bases and J by 5 bases, with 4 bases of the junction left unmatched. This CDR3 has 13 amino acids. Germline CDR1 and CDR2: LNHDA and SQIVND (reference sequence). CDR3 loop: CASSSGTRETQYF. The CDR3 DNA reads as TGTGCCAGTAGTTCCGGGACTAGGGAGACCCAGTACTTC.

This chain joins TRBV25-1 and TRBJ2-5; TRBD2 might be the D (6 bases). V shed 5 bases and J shed 5 bases, with 12 bases lying between them. The CDR3 contains 13 residues. Germline V CDR1 and CDR2: MGHDK, SYGVNS. The DNA for the CDR3 is TGTGCCAGCAGTCTTGGGGGAGGCGAGACCCAGTACTTC. Translating gives CASSLGGGETQYF.

The V gene is TRBV11-1, the J gene TRBJ2-3; tentatively, D is TRBD2 (5 bases). CDR1 is SGHAT, CDR2 FQDESV, per germline (reference sequence). Trimming pared 0 bases from V and 3 bases from J, leaving 16 bases between. The CDR3 runs to 17 residues. The CDR3: CASSLARVGEGTDTQYF. The CDR3 coding sequence is TGTGCCAGCAGCTTAGCGCGAGTGGGAGAAGGAACAGATACGCAGTATTTT.

The rearrangement uses TRBV11-1 and TRBJ2-5, with TRBD1 matching 7 bases. CDR3 length: 14 residues. V was pared by 1 base and J by 3 bases, with 2 bases of the junction left unmatched. CDR1 is SGHAT, CDR2 FQDESV, per germline (reference sequence). The chain's CDR3 is CASSLVTGEETQYF. The DNA for the CDR3 is TGTGCCAGCAGCTTAGTTACAGGGGAAGAGACCCAGTACTTC.

The chain carries TRBV5-1 and TRBJ2-7; 15 bases line up with TRBD2. Germline V gene sequence: CDR1 SGHRS, CDR2 YFSETQ. CDR3 length: 16 amino acids. The V and J ends lost 4 bases and 6 bases, in that order; junction bases with no gene match: 8. The CDR3 nucleotides read TGCGCCAGCAGCAGTTCGGGACTAGCGGGAGGTACCGAGCAGTACTTC. As protein: CASSSSGLAGGTEQYF.